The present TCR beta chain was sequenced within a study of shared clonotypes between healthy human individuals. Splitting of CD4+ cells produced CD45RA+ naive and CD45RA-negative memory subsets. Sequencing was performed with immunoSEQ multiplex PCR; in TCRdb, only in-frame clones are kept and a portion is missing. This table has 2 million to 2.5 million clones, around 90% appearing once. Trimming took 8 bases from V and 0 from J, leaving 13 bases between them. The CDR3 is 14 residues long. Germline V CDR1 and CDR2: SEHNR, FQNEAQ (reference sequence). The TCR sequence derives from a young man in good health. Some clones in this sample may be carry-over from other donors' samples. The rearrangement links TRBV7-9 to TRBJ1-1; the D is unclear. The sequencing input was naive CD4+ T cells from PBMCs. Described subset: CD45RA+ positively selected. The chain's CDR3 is CASGSGVVNTEAFF. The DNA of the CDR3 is TGTGCCAGCGGCTCAGGAGTCGTGAACACTGAAGCTTTCTTT.